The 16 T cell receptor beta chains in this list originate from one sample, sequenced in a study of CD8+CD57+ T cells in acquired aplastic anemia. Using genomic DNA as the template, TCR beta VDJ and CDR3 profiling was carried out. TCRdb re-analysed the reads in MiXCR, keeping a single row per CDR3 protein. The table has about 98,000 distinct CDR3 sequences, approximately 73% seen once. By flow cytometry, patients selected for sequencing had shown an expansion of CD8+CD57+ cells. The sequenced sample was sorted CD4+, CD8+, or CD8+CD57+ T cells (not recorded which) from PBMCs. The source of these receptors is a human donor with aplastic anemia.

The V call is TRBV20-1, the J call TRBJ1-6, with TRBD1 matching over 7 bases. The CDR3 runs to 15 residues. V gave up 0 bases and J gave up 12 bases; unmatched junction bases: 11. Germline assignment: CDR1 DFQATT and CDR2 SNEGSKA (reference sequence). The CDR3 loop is CSAREGQNRGGPLHF. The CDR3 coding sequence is TGCAGTGCTAGAGAGGGACAGAATAGAGGGGGACCCCTCCACTTT.

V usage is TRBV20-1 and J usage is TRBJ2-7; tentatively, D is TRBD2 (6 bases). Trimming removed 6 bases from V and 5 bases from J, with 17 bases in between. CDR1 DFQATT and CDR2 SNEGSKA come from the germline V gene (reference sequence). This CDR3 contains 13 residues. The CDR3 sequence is CSATRGGGDEQYF. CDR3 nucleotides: TGCAGTGCCACTCGGGGAGGTGGCGACGAGCAGTACTTC.

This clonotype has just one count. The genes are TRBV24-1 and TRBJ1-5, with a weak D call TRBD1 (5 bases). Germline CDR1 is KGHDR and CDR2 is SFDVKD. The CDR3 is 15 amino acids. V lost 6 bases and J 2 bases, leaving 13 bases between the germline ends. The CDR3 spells CATSIVVGRNQPQHF. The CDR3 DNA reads TGTGCCACCAGTATAGTAGTGGGACGCAATCAGCCCCAGCATTTT.

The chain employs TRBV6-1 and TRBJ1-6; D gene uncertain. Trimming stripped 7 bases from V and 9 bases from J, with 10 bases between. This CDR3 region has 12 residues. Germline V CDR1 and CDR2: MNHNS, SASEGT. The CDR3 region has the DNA TGTGCCAGCACTGAGTGGGGTTCACCCCTCCACTTT. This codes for CASTEWGSPLHF.

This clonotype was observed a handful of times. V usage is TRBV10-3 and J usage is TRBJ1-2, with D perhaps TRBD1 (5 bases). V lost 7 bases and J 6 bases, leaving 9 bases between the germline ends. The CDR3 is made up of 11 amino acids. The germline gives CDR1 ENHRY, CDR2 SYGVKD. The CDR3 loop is CAITGRDGYTF. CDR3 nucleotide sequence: TGTGCCATCACAGGGAGGGATGGCTACACCTTC.

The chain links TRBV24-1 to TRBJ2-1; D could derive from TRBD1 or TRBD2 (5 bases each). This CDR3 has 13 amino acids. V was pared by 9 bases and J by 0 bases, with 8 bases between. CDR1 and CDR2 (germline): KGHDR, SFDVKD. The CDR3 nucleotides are TGTGCCACCGGGACCAACTCCTACAATGAGCAGTTCTTC. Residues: CATGTNSYNEQFF.

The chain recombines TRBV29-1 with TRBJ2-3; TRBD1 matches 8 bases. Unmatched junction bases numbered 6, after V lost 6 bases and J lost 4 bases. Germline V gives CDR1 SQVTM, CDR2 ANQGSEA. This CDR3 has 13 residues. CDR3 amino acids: CSVLRGPSDTQYF. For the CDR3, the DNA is TGCAGCGTGCTCAGGGGGCCATCAGATACGCAGTATTTT.

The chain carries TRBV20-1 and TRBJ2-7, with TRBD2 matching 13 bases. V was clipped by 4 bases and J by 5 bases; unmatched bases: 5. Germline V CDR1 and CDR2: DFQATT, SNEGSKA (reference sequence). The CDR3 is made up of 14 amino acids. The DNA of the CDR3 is TGCAGTGCTACTCCACTAGCGGGGGGGCACGAGCAGTACTTC. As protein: CSATPLAGGHEQYF.

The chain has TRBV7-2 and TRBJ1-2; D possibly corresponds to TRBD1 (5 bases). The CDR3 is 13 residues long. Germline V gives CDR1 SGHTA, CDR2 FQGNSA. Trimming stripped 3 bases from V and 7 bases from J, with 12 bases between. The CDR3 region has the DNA TGTGCCAGCAGCTTGGGGCGGAGGGGTGGCTACACCTTC. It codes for CASSLGRRGGYTF.

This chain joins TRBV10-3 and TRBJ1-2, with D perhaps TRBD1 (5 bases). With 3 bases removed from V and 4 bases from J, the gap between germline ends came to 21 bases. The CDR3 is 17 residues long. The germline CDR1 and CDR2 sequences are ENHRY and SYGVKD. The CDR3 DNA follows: TGTGCCATCAGTGATTCGTTCGGGGACGCAGATGCCTATGGCTACACCTTC. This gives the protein CAISDSFGDADAYGYTF.

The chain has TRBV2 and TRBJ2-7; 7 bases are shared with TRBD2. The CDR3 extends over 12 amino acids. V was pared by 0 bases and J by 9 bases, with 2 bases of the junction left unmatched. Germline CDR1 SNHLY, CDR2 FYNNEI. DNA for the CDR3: TGTGCCAGCAGTGAAGCGGGGGGGGGGCAGTACTTC. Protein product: CASSEAGGGQYF. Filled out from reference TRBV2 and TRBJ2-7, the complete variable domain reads EPEVTQTPSHQVTQMGQEVILRCVPISNHLYFYWYRQILGQKVEFLVSFYNNEISEKSEIFDDQFSVERPDGSNFTLKIRSTKLEDSAMYFCASSEAGGGQYFGPGTRLTVT.

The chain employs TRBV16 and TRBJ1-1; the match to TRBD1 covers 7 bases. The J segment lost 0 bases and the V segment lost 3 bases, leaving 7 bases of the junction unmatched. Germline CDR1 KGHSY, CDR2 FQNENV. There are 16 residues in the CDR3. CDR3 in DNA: TGTGCCAGCAGCCAGACAGGGAGGGCTTTGAACACTGAAGCTTTCTTT. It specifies CASSQTGRALNTEAFF.

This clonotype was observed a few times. The CDR3 protein is CAIRRPGDTEAFF. In nucleotides, the CDR3 is TGTGCCATTAGAAGGCCTGGTGACACTGAAGCTTTCTTT. The chain employs TRBV10-3 and TRBJ1-1; unclear D gene. V shed 9 bases and J shed 3 bases, with 14 bases lying between them. Per germline, CDR1 ENHRY and CDR2 SYGVKD. The CDR3 is 13 residues long.

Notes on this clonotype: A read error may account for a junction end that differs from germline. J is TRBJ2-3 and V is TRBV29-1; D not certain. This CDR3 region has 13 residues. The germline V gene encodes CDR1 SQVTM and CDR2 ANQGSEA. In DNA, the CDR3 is TGCGGCGTTGGCGCCAGGCTCACAGATACGCAGTATTTT. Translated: CGVGARLTDTQYF.

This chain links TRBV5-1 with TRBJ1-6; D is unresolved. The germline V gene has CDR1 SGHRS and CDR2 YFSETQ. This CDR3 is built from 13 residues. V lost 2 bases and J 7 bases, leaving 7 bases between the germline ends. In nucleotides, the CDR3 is TGCGCCAGCAGCTTCGCCCCGAATTCACCCCTCCACTTT. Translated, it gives CASSFAPNSPLHF.

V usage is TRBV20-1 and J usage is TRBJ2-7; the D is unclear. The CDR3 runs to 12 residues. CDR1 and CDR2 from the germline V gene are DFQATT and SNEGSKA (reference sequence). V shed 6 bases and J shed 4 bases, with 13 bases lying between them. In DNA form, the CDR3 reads TGCAGTGCAACTCTCGACGGATACGAGCAGTACTTC. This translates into CSATLDGYEQYF.